A single sample is the source of the 11 T cell receptor beta chains below, sequenced in a study of tumor-infiltrating lymphocytes in primary liver carcinoma. Unsorted whole blood served as the source of blood RNA, and germline DNA was extracted as well. TCR beta cDNA came from about 0.55 ug total RNA, primed with a constant-region primer. It was through three nested multiplex PCR rounds of slightly modified ARM-PCR that TCR beta libraries arose. The opening two PCR rounds, ten to eleven cycles each, paired TRBV1-TRBV30 forward primers with a C-beta reverse primer. TCRdb independently ran MiXCR on the multiplex PCR reads; one entry per CDR3 protein. This sample has 300,000 to 400,000 distinct CDR3 sequences, with almost 65% found just once. Sequenced sample: peripheral blood. The receptor source for this set is a man aged 35-49 years with primary liver carcinoma and hepatitis B virus infection.

Ten or more counts support this clonotype. V is TRBV6-6 and J is TRBJ2-3; no reliable D call. Germline V lookup: CDR1 MNHNY, CDR2 SVGAGI (reference sequence). This CDR3 is built from 13 residues. Trimming pared 5 bases from V and 3 bases from J, leaving 9 bases between. The CDR3 protein is CASSAMGTDTQYF. The CDR3 DNA reads TGTGCCAGCAGTGCTATGGGGACAGATACGCAGTATTTT.

This clonotype was picked up many times. The chain is built from TRBV11-2 and TRBJ2-2; TRBD2 agrees at 7 bases. This CDR3 is built from 16 residues. J gave up 4 bases and V 2 bases, and 7 bases lay outside the gene matches. Germline CDR1 and CDR2: SGHAT and FQNNGV. The CDR3 coding sequence is TGTGCCAGCAGCTTATTAGGCGGGAGTGCCACCGGGGAGCTGTTTTTT. This sequence encodes CASSLLGGSATGELFF.

As regards this clonotype: Since a much larger clone is just one base distant, this may be a read error. Since no conserved phenylalanine or tryptophan closes the CDR3, a read error is the likely cause. The chain couples TRBV5-4 to TRBJ1-5, with D possibly TRBD1 on 5 matching bases. The CDR3 covers 14 residues. CDR1 is SGHNT and CDR2 is YYREEE in the germline V gene (reference sequence). V lost 4 bases and J lost 7, with 15 bases in between. This chain's CDR3 is CASSKQGVGQPQHS. The CDR3 coding sequence is TGTGCCAGCAGCAAACAAGGGGTGGGACAGCCCCAGCATTCT.

This clonotype was detected ten times or more. The genes are TRBV29-1 and TRBJ2-1; TRBD2 aligns across 10 bases. After removal of 6 bases from V and 7 bases from J, the junction contained 12 bases not matched to a gene. The CDR3 is 15 amino acids. Germline CDR1 reads SQVTM; CDR2 reads ANQGSEA. CDR3 sequence reads: CSVDLAGVRWNEQFF. CDR3 bases: TGCAGCGTCGATCTAGCGGGAGTACGGTGGAATGAGCAGTTCTTC.

This clonotype was observed many times. V is TRBV6-5 and J is TRBJ2-3, with D perhaps matching TRBD2 (5 bases). Deletions cut 6 bases from V and 1 base from J, with 11 bases between. This CDR3 region has 14 residues. Germline assignment: CDR1 MNHEY and CDR2 SVGAGI. The CDR3 DNA sequence: TGTGCCAGCAGGGATATGGAGGGCACAGATACGCAGTATTTT. Translating it yields CASRDMEGTDTQYF.

This clonotype was counted a single time. This could be a read error, since a much larger clone is one nucleotide away. The rearrangement links TRBV10-3 to TRBJ2-1; a weak D match, TRBD2 (6 bases). Germline V gene data show CDR1 as ENHRY and CDR2 as SYGVKD. V dropped 2 bases and J dropped 5 bases, with 13 bases sitting between them. The CDR3 spans 15 residues. This CDR3 is CAISEKLAVDNEQFF. The DNA for the CDR3 is TGTGCCATCAGTGAGAAATTAGCGGTGGACAATGAGCAGTTCTTC.

There are a few counts of this clonotype. This rearrangement joins TRBV20-1 to TRBJ2-1; D ambiguous. CDR3 length: 12 residues. Germline V CDR1 and CDR2: DFQATT, SNEGSKA (reference sequence). V was cut by 4 bases and J by 0 bases, with 4 bases left in between. CDR3 residues: CSAKGSYNEQFF. The CDR3 DNA sequence: TGCAGTGCTAAGGGCTCCTACAATGAGCAGTTCTTC.

Worth noting for this clonotype: At one boundary the junction diverges from the germline segment, which might be a read error. The chain couples TRBV4-2 to TRBJ2-7, with D perhaps given as TRBD1 or TRBD2 (5 bases each). The CDR3 is 17 amino acids. From germline, CDR1 is LGHNA and CDR2 YNFKEQ. CDR3 bases: TGTGTCAGCAGCCCCCAAGAAGGGACCTGGACTTTATACGAGCAGTGCTTC. Translated, it gives CVSSPQEGTWTLYEQCF.

The V gene is TRBV5-1, the J gene TRBJ1-5, with TRBD1 matching over 7 bases. V lost 6 bases to trimming and J lost 6 bases; unmatched junction nucleotides: 9. The germline CDR1 and CDR2 sequences are SGHRS and YFSETQ. This CDR3 is built from 14 residues. The CDR3 DNA reads as TGCGCCAGCACCGCACAGGGGTCGGGTCAGCCCCAGCATTTT. It specifies CASTAQGSGQPQHF.

This clonotype came up once. Given the absence of the conserved phenylalanine or tryptophan at the CDR3 end, a read error is likely. The chain has TRBV29-1 and TRBJ2-1; weak D call: TRBD2 (6 bases). The V and J ends lost 6 bases and 9 bases respectively, with 18 bases between them. CDR1 SQVTM and CDR2 ANQGSEA come from the germline V gene. This CDR3 has 13 amino acids. Here the CDR3 reads CSVTRGLDVEQFL. CDR3 DNA: TGCAGCGTAACGAGGGGACTGGATGTTGAGCAGTTCCTC.

This clonotype was recorded many times. The J gene is TRBJ2-7, the V gene TRBV6-5; 7 bases are shared with TRBD1. Looked up from germline, CDR1 is MNHEY and CDR2 is SVGAGI. CDR3 size: 15 residues. The junction had 8 bases not matched to a gene; V was cut back by 4 bases and J by 2 bases. Here the CDR3 DNA reads TGTGCCAGCAGTTCCATCACCGGGACAGCCTACGAGCAGTACTTC. Protein sequence: CASSSITGTAYEQYF.